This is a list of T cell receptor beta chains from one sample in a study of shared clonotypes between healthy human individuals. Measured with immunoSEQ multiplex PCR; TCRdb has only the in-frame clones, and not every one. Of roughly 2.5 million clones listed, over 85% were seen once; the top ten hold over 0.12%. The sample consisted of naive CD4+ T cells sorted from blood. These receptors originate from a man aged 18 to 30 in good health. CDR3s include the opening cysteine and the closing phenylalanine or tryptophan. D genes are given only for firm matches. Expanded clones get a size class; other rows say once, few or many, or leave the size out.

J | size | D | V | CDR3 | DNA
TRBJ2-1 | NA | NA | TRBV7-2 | CASSQDSYNEQFF | TGTGCCAGCAGCCAGGACAGTTACAATGAGCAGTTCTTC
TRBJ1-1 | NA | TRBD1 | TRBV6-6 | CAIRQGARDTEAFF | TGTGCCATTCGACAGGGGGCTCGGGACACTGAAGCTTTCTTT
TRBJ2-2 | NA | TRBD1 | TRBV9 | CASSVSPDRGRAGELFF | TGTGCCAGCAGCGTCAGCCCGGACAGGGGGAGAGCCGGGGAGCTGTTTTTT
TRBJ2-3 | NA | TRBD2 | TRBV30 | CAWSGVAGTMSTDTQYF | TGTGCCTGGAGCGGGGTAGCGGGGACAATGAGCACAGATACGCAGTATTTT
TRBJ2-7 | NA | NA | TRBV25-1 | CASSSNRHAYEQYF | TGTGCCAGCAGTAGTAACAGACATGCCTACGAGCAGTACTTC
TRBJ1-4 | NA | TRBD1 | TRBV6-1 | CASSLGQGKREKLFF | TGTGCCAGCAGCCTCGGACAGGGGAAGAGAGAAAAACTGTTTTTT
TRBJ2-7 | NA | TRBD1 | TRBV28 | CASSLGRGSSYEQYF | TGTGCCAGCAGTTTAGGCAGGGGGAGCTCCTACGAGCAGTACTTC
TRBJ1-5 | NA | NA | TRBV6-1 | CASSSGAQYQPQHF | TGTGCCAGCAGTTCAGGGGCTCAATATCAGCCCCAGCATTTT
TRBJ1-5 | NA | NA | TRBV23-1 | CASSHNKAGGYSNQPQHF | TGCGCCAGCAGTCATAACAAGGCGGGGGGATATAGCAATCAGCCCCAGCATTTT
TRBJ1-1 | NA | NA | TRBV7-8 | CASSLRDWSNTEAFF | TGTGCCAGCAGCTTACGGGACTGGAGCAACACTGAAGCTTTCTTT
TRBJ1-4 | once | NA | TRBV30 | CAWSELASPGEKLFF | TGTGCCTGGAGTGAGCTCGCCTCCCCGGGGGAAAAACTGTTTTTT
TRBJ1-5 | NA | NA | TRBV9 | CASSPNQPQHF | TGTGCCAGCAGTCCCAATCAGCCCCAGCATTTT
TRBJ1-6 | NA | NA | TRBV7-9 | CASSLAPNYNSPLHF | TGTGCCAGCAGCTTAGCGCCCAACTATAATTCACCCCTCCACTTT
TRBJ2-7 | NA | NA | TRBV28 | CASSSVYEQYF | TGTGCCAGCAGCTCAGTTTACGAGCAGTACTTC
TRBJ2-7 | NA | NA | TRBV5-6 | CASSLNKEQYF | TGTGCCAGCAGCCTGAACAAGGAGCAGTACTTC
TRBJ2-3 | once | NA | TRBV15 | CATREGDGSKRDTQYF | TGTGCCACCAGAGAAGGTGACGGGAGCAAAAGGGATACGCAGTATTTT
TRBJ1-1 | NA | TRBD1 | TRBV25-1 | CASSDPRGGNTEAFF | TGTGCCAGCAGCGACCCCAGGGGGGGGAACACTGAAGCTTTCTTT
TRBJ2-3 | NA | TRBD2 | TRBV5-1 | CASSLGSSGSGDTQYF | TGCGCCAGCAGCTTGGGAAGTAGCGGGAGCGGAGATACGCAGTATTTT
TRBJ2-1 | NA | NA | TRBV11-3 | CASSLQGNEQFF | TGTGCCAGCAGTCTACAGGGCAATGAGCAGTTCTTC
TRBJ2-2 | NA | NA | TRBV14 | CASSHIRPTNTGELFF | TGTGCCAGCAGCCACATCCGCCCTACAAACACCGGGGAGCTGTTTTTT
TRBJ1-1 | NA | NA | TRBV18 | CASSPPEMVSEAFF | TGTGCCAGCTCACCACCGGAAATGGTCTCTGAAGCTTTCTTT
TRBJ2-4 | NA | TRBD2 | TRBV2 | CASSPASGGGNIQYF | TGTGCCAGCAGCCCGGCAAGCGGGGGAGGTAACATTCAGTACTTC
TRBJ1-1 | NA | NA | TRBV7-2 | CASSLEISTEAFF | TGTGCCAGCAGCTTAGAGATAAGCACTGAAGCTTTCTTT
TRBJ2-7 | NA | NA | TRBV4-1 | CASSQASRSHEQYF | TGCGCCAGCAGCCAAGCCAGTAGGTCCCACGAGCAGTACTTC
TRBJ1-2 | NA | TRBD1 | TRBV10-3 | CAISPGTGPGYTF | TGTGCCATCAGTCCCGGGACAGGGCCGGGCTACACCTTC
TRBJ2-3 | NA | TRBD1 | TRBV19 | CASSADRGTTDTQYF | TGTGCCAGTAGCGCGGACAGGGGGACCACAGATACGCAGTATTTT
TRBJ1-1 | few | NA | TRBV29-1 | CSGRNRSNTEAFF | TGCAGCGGTCGAAATCGTAGTAACACTGAAGCTTTCTTT
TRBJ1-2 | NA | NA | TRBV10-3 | CAISESAGDYGYTF | TGTGCCATCAGTGAGTCAGCGGGAGACTATGGCTACACCTTC
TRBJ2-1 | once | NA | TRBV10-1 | CASSDLGSGWNEQFF | TGCGCCAGCAGTGACCTCGGGAGCGGGTGGAATGAGCAGTTCTTC
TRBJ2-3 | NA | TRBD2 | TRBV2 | CASSSSGRLTDTQYF | TGTGCCAGCAGCAGCAGCGGGAGGCTGACAGATACGCAGTATTTT
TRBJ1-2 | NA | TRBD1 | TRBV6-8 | CARDRADGYTF | TGTGCCAGGGACAGGGCGGATGGCTACACCTTC
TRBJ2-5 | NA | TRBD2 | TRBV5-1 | CASSNSGVETQYF | TGCGCCAGCAGCAATAGCGGGGTAGAGACCCAGTACTTC
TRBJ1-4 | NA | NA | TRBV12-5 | CASGAGPTFNEKLFF | TGTGCTAGTGGTGCCGGACCAACCTTTAATGAAAAACTGTTTTTT
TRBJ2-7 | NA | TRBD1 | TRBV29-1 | CSVGDRTPTYEQYF | TGCAGCGTTGGGGACAGGACCCCCACCTACGAGCAGTACTTC
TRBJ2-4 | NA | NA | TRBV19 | CASLDSALAKNIQYF | TGTGCCAGCCTTGACAGCGCCTTAGCCAAAAACATTCAGTACTTC
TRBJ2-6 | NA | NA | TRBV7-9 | CASSPTPSGANVLTF | TGTGCCAGCAGCCCCACCCCTTCTGGGGCCAACGTCCTGACTTTC
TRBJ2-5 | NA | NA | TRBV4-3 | CASSPSRDFQETQYF | TGCGCCAGCAGCCCCTCCCGGGACTTCCAAGAGACCCAGTACTTC
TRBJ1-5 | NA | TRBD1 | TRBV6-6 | CASSGQGGNQPQHF | TGTGCCAGCAGTGGACAGGGTGGCAATCAGCCCCAGCATTTT
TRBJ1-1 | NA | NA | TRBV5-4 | CASSLGGGTEAFF | TGTGCCAGCAGCTTGGGGGGGGGCACTGAAGCTTTCTTT
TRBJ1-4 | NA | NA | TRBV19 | CASSIQIATNEKLFF | TGTGCCAGTAGTATTCAGATTGCAACTAATGAAAAACTGTTTTTT
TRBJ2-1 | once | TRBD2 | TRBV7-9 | CASSFGAGGSNEQFF | TGTGCCAGCAGCTTTGGTGCGGGGGGAAGTAATGAGCAGTTCTTC
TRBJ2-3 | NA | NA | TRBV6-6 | CASGGSPTDTQYF | TGTGCCAGCGGGGGGTCTCCCACAGATACGCAGTATTTT
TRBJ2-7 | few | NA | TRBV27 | CASSLVGFSYEQYF | TGTGCCAGCAGTTTGGTCGGGTTCTCCTACGAGCAGTACTTC
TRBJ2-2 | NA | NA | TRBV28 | CASRRLKVNTGELFF | TGTGCCAGCAGGCGACTGAAGGTCAACACCGGGGAGCTGTTTTTT
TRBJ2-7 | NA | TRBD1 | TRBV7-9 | CASSRQGSEQYF | TGTGCCAGCAGCCGACAGGGATCAGAGCAGTACTTC
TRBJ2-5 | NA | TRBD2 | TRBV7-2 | CASSLAGGGQETQYF | TGTGCCAGCAGCCTAGCGGGAGGGGGCCAAGAGACCCAGTACTTC
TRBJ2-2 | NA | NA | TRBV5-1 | CASSSGPGAGELFF | TGCGCCAGCAGCTCGGGGCCCGGGGCCGGGGAGCTGTTTTTT
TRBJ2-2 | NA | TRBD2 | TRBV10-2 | CASSEKRGGSTGELFF | TGCGCCAGCAGTGAGAAGCGGGGGGGGAGCACCGGGGAGCTGTTTTTT
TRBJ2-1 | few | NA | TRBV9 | CASSVTSAAPNEQFF | TGTGCCAGCAGCGTAACCAGCGCCGCACCAAACGAACAGTTCTTC